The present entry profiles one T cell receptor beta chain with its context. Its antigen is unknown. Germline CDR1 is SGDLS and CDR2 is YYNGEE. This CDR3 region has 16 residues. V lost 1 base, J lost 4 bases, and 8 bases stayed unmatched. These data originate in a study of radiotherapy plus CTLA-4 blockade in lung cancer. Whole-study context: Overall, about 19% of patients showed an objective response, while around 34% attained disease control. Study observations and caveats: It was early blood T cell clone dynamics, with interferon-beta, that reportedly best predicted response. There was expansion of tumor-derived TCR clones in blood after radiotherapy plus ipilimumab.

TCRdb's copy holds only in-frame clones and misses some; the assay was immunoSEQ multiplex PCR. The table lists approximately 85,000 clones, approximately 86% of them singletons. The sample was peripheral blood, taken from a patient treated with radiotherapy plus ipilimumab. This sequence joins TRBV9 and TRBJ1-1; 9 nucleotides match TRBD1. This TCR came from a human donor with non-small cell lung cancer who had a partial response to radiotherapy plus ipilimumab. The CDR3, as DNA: TGTGCCAGCAGCGTAACAGGGGGCTGGTCGGGCACTGAAGCTTTCTTT. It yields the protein CASSVTGGWSGTEAFF.